This entry is about one TCR beta chain. This sample stems from a study of blood T cell repertoires in COVID-19. TCRdb keeps only in-frame clones here, not all; method: immunoSEQ multiplex PCR. The table records approximately 72,000 clones, around 90% of them present only once. The CDR3 spans 16 residues. Trimming cost V 0 bases and J 1 base, with 10 bases left between them. Germline lookup yields CDR1 SGHDN and CDR2 FVKESK. The chain has TRBV14 and TRBJ1-3; D is perhaps TRBD1 (5 bases). The source is a man aged 45-65 years with acute or convalescent COVID-19. The sequenced material came from peripheral blood. CDR3 loop: CASSQEVRGSGNTIYF. CDR3 bases: TGTGCCAGCAGCCAAGAAGTACGGGGGTCTGGAAACACCATATATTTT. The full variable domain, completed using reference TRBV14 and TRBJ1-3, is EAGVTQFPSHSVIEKGQTVTLRCDPISGHDNLYWYRRVMGKEIKFLLHFVKESKQDESGMPNNRFLAERTGGTYSTLKVQPAELEDSGVYFCASSQEVRGSGNTIYFGEGSWLTVV.